Given below is one T cell receptor beta chain in context. This specimen belongs to a study of blood T cell repertoires in COVID-19. About the study: The analysed material was cDNA or gDNA that came from T cells, B-cell-depleted T cells, or PBMCs.

Using immunoSEQ multiplex PCR, the repertoire was profiled, and TCRdb retains in-frame clones only, with some absent. The repertoire holds 250,000 to 350,000 clones, 88% seen once, with approximately 10% in the top ten. The germline gives CDR1 MNHNY, CDR2 SVGAGI (reference sequence). Trimming stripped 6 bases from V and 4 bases from J, with 21 bases between. There are 16 residues in the CDR3. The Seattle patients, enrolled during active infection, were followed longitudinally. The rearrangement uses TRBV6-6 and TRBJ2-5; D may be TRBD1 (6 bases). The sequence was collected from a woman under 40 with COVID-19, enrolled during active disease. Sequenced sample: peripheral blood. CDR3 region: CASRNTGSQGGETQYF. The CDR3 DNA is TGTGCCAGCAGAAACACAGGGTCTCAGGGCGGAGAGACCCAGTACTTC.